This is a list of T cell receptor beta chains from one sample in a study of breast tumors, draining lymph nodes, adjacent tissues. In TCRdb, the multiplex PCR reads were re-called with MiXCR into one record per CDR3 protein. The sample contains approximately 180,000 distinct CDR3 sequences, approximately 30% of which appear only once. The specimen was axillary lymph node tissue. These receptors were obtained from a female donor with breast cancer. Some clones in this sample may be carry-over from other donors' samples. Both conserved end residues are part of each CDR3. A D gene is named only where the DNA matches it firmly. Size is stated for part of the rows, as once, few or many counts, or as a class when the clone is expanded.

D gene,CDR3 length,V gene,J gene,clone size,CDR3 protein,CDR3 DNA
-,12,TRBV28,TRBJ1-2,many,CLSEGGNYGYTF,TGTCTCAGCGAGGGCGGGAACTATGGCTACACCTTC
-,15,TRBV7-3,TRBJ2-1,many,CASSLVRSSANEQFF,TGTGCCAGCAGCTTAGTCCGCAGCTCGGCGAATGAGCAGTTCTTC
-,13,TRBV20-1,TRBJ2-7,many,CSARGLAYYEQYF,TGCAGTGCTAGAGGCTTGGCATATTACGAGCAGTACTTC
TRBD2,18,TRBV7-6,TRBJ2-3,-,CASSVGTSGVTSTDTQYF,TGTGCCAGCAGCGTCGGGACTAGCGGGGTCACTAGCACAGATACGCAGTATTTT
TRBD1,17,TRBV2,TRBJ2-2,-,CASSEPSDRENTGELFF,TGTGCCAGCAGTGAACCTTCGGACAGGGAGAACACCGGGGAGCTGTTTTTT
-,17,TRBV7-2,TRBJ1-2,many,CASSPIPPDTANYGYTF,TGTGCCAGCAGCCCCATCCCGCCAGACACGGCTAACTATGGCTACACCTTC
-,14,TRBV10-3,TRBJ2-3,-,CAISGGGAPDTQYF,TGTGCCATCAGTGGAGGGGGGGCACCAGATACGCAGTATTTT
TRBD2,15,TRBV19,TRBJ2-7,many,CASSIQAGGTYEQYF,TGTGCCAGTAGTATTCAAGCGGGAGGTACCTACGAGCAGTACTTC
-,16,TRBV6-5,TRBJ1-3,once,CASSYSVGTQGYTIYF,TGTGCCAGCAGTTACTCGGTCGGGACTCAAGGCTACACCATATATTTT
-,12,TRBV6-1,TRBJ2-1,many,CASSVEGYEQFF,TGTGCCAGCAGTGTGGAGGGCTATGAGCAGTTCTTC
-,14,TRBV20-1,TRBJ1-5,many,CSVVRDAQNQPQHF,TGCAGTGTTGTCCGGGACGCACAAAATCAGCCCCAGCATTTT
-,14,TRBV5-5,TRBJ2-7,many,CASSLFGSRYEQYF,TGTGCCAGCAGCTTGTTCGGCAGCCGCTACGAGCAGTACTTC
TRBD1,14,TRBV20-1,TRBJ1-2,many,CSAQKDGTGYGYTF,TGCAGTGCTCAGAAGGATGGGACAGGGTATGGCTACACCTTC
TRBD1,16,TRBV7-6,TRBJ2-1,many,CASSPFRDRGVNEQFF,TGTGCCAGCAGCCCTTTCCGGGACAGGGGGGTCAATGAGCAGTTCTTC
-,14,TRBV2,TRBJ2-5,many,CASSEATSRETQYF,TGTGCCAGCAGTGAGGCCACGTCAAGGGAGACCCAGTACTTC
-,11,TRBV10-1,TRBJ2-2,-,CASSASGELFF,TGCGCCAGCAGTGCCAGCGGGGAGCTGTTTTTT
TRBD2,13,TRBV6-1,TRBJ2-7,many,CASSEGLAGEQYF,TGTGCCAGCAGTGAAGGACTAGCGGGGGAGCAGTACTTC
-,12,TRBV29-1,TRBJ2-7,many,CSAGEEAYEQYF,TGCAGCGCTGGGGAGGAAGCCTACGAGCAGTACTTC
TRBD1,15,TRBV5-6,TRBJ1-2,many,CASSVGTGVIYGYTF,TGTGCCAGCAGCGTGGGGACAGGGGTAATCTATGGCTACACCTTC
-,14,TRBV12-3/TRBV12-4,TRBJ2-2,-,CASGFDGAIGELFF,TGTGCTAGTGGTTTCGACGGGGCCATCGGGGAGCTGTTTTTT
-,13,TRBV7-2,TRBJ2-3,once,CAGSFDSTDTQYF,TGTGCCGGCAGCTTCGACTCCACAGATACGCAGTATTTT
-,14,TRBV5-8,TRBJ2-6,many,CASSWDSGANVLTF,TGTGCCAGCAGCTGGGACTCAGGGGCCAACGTCCTGACTTTC
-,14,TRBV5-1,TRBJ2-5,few,CASSLGGMQDTRYF,TGCGCCAGCAGCTTGGGAGGTATGCAAGACACCCGGTACTTC
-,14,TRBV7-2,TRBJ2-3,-,CASSYSARVDTRYF,TGTGCCAGCAGCTATAGCGCGAGAGTAGACACGCGGTATTTT
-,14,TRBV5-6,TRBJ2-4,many,CASSKRTASNIQYF,TGTGCCAGCAGCAAAAGGACAGCTTCAAACATTCAGTACTTC
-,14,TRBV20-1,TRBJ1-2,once,CSAIPPRGVYGYTF,TGCAGTGCTATCCCTCCACGGGGGGTCTATGGCTACACCTTC
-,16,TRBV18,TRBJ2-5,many,CASSGGGTASQETQYF,TGTGCCAGCTCCGGTGGAGGGACAGCTAGCCAAGAGACCCAGTACTTC
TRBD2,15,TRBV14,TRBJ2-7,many,CASSHRSHLAGEQYF,TGTGCCAGCAGCCACAGATCACATTTAGCGGGGGAGCAGTACTTC
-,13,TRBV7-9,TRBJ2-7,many,CASSPGTVYEQYF,TGTGCCAGCAGCCCCGGGACGGTTTACGAGCAGTACTTC
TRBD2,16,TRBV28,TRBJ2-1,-,CASSLEASGGYNEQFF,TGTGCCAGCAGTTTAGAAGCTAGCGGGGGATACAATGAGCAGTTCTTC
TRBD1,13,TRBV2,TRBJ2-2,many,CAIGQGLTGELFF,TGTGCCATCGGACAGGGGCTCACCGGGGAGCTGTTTTTT
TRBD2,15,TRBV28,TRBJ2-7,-,CASRSGGGNSYEQYF,TGTGCCAGCAGATCTGGCGGGGGTAACTCCTACGAGCAGTACTTC
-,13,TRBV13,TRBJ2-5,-,CASSRPAEETQYF,TGTGCCAGCAGCCGCCCGGCAGAAGAGACCCAGTACTTC
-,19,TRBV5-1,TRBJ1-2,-,CASSIYLCSVRAGAWGYTF,-
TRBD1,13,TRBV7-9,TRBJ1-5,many,CASSRDSYQPQHF,TGTGCCAGCAGCCGGGACAGCTATCAGCCCCAGCATTTT